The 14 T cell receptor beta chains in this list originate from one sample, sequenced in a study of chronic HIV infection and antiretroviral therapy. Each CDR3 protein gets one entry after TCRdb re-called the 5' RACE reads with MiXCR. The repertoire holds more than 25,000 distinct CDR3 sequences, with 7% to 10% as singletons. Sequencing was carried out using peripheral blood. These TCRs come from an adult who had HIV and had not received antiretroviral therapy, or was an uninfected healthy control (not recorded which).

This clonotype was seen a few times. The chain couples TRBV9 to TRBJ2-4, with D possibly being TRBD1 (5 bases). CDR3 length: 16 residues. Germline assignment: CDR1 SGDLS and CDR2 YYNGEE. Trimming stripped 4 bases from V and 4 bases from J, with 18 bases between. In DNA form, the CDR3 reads TGTGCCAGCAGCCAGACCTCCTCGACAGCAAAAAACATTCAGTACTTC. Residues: CASSQTSSTAKNIQYF.

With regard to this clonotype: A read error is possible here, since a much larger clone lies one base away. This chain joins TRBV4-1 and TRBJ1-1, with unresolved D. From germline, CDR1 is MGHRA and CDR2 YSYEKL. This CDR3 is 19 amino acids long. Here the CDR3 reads CARSQVFTITGSMNTEAFF. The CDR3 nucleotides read TGCGCCAGGAGCCAAGTTTTCACTATCACGGGGTCTATGAACACTGAAGCTTTCTTT.

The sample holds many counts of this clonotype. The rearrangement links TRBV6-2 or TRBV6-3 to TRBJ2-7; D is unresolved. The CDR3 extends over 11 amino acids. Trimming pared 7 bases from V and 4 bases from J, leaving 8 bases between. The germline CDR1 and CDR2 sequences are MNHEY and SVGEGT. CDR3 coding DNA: TGTGCCAGCACGAATGGTTACGAGCAGTACTTC. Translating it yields CASTNGYEQYF.

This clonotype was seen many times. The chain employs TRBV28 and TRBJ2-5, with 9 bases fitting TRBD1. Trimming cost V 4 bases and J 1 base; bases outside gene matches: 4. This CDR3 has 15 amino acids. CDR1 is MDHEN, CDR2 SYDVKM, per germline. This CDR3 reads CASSSGQGPQETQYF. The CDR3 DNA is TGTGCCAGCAGTTCGGGACAGGGCCCCCAAGAGACCCAGTACTTC.

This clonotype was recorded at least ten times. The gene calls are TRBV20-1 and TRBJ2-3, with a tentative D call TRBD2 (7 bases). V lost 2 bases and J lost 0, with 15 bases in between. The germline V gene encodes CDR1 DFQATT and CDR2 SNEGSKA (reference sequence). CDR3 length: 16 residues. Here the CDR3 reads CSARLISGGSTDTQYF. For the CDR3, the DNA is TGCAGTGCTAGATTAATTTCGGGGGGCAGCACAGATACGCAGTATTTT.

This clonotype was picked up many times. The CDR3 DNA sequence: TGTGCCAGCAGTCCACGACTAGCGGGAGTTGAGCAGTTCTTC. Translation gives CASSPRLAGVEQFF. The chain joins TRBV12-3 or TRBV12-4 to TRBJ2-1, with 12 bases that match TRBD2. The V gene end was trimmed by 5 bases and the J gene end by 9 bases; junction bases not matched to a gene: 5. CDR3 length: 14 amino acids.

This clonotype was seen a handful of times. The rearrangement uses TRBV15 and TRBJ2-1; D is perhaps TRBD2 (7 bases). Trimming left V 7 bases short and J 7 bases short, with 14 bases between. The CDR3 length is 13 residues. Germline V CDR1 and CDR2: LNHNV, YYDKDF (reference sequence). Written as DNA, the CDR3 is TGTGCCACCACCAGGGAGGGGGGGAATGAGCAGTTCTTC. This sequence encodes CATTREGGNEQFF.

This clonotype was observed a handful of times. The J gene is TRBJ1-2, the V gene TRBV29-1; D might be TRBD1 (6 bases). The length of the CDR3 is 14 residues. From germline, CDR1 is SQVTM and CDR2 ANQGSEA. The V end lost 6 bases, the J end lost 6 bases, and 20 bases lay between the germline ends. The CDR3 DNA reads TGCAGCGTCCCCTCCGGGACCCAGGGGAATGGCTACACCTTC. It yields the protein CSVPSGTQGNGYTF.

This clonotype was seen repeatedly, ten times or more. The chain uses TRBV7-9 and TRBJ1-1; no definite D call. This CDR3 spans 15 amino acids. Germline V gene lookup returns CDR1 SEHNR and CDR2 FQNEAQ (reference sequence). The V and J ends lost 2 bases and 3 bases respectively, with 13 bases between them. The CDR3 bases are TGTGCCAGCAGCTTAAGTCCGGGTCAGGACACTGAAGCTTTCTTT. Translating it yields CASSLSPGQDTEAFF.

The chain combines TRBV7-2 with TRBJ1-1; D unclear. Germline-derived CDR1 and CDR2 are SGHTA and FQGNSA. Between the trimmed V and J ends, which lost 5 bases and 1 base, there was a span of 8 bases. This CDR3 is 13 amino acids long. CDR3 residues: CASSQNRNTEAFF. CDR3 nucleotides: TGTGCCAGCAGCCAAAATAGGAACACTGAAGCTTTCTTT.

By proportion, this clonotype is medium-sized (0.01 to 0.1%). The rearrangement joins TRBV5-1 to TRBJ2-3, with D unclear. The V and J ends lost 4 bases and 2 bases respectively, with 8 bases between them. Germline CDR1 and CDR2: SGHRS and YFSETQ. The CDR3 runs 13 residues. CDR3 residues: CASSPPNTDTQYF. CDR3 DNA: TGCGCCAGCAGCCCCCCTAACACAGATACGCAGTATTTT. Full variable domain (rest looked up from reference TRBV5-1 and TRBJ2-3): KAGVTQTPRYLIKTRGQQVTLSCSPISGHRSVSWYQQTPGQGLQFLFEYFSETQRNKGNFPGRFSGRQFSNSRSEMNVSTLELGDSALYLCASSPPNTDTQYFGPGTRLTVL.

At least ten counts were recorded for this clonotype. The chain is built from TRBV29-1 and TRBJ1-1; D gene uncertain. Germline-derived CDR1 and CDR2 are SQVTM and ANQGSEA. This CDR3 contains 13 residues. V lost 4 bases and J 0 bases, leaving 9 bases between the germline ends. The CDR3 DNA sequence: TGCAGCGTTGGAACAGTCTTGAACACTGAAGCTTTCTTT. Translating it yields CSVGTVLNTEAFF.

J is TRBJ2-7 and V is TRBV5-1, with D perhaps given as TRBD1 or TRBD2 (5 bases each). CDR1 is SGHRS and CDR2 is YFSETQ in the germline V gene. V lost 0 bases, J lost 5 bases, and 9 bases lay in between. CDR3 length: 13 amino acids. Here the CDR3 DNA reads TGCGCCAGCAGCTTGGTGGGGGTCCACGAGCAGTACTTC. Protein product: CASSLVGVHEQYF.

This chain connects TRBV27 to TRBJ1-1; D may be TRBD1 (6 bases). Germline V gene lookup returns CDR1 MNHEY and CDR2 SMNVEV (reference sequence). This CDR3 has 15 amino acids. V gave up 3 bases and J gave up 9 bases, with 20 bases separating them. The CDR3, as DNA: TGTGCCAGCAGTTTCGGGATAGCCGCAGGGGTGAAAGCTTTCTTT. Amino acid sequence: CASSFGIAAGVKAFF.